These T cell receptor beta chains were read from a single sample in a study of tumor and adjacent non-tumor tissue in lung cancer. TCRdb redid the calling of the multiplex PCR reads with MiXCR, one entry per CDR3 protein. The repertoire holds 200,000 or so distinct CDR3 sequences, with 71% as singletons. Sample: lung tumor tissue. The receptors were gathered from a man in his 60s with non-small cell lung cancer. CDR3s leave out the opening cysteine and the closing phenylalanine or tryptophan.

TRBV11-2 ASSLRTLGGEGPYEQY
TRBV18 ASSPGHGSYNEQF
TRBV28 ASILYARAGYEQY
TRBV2 ASSEGYNEQF
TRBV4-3 ASSLGGDRGRTGELF
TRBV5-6 ASSVDSPYNEQF
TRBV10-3 AIKGVTPTDTQY
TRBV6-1 ASSRTSGLEEQF
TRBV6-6 ASSYQGQSNEQF
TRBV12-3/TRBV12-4 ARSFRGYVQY
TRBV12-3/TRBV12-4 ASTLEDWRSNEQF
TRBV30 AWSRQGNQPQH
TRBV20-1 SASIRNEETQY
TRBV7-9 ASSLAGTEITGELF